This T cell receptor delta chain appears in the sequencing data of a study of human gamma delta and Vdelta1 T cells. Study outcomes and limitations: Polyclonal Delta One T cells reportedly showed broad cytotoxic targeting of acute myeloid leukemia.

V was clipped by 6 bases and J by 2 bases; unmatched bases: 19. This CDR3 is 18 amino acids long. Germline V gene lookup returns CDR1 GEAIGNYY and CDR2 EKD. In its sample, this clone is large. What it binds is unknown. Other nucleotide sequences in the sample specify the same CDR3. TCRdb processed the PCR reads again with the CATT caller. The sample holds roughly 7,000 delta-chain clones, over 30% seen once. The gene calls are TRDV2 and TRDJ1, with 8 bases identical to TRDD3. Sequencing was performed on Vdelta1 gamma-delta T cells from blood grown in culture (DOT cells). This receptor was taken from a human donor in good health. The CDR3 here is CACPPFRSGGTRTDKLIF. CDR3 nucleotides: TGTGCCTGTCCTCCCTTCCGGTCTGGGGGAACGAGGACCGATAAACTCATCTTT.